Below are 13 T cell receptor beta chains sequenced from a single sample in a study of blood T cell repertoires in COVID-19. Libraries were prepared by immunoSEQ multiplex PCR; TCRdb keeps only in-frame clonotypes and omits some of them. This table holds 200,000 or so clones, about 91% found once. Sequencing was carried out using PBMCs or T cells enriched from blood (not recorded which). The receptors come from a woman between 40 and 50 years old with acute COVID-19.

This sequence joins TRBV2 and TRBJ1-4; D remains unclear. There are 13 residues in the CDR3. Germline CDR1 SNHLY, CDR2 FYNNEI. The germline V and J ends were trimmed by 8 bases and 4 bases, with 11 bases remaining between them. The CDR3 here is CASLPNYNEKLFF. The CDR3 region has the DNA TGTGCCAGCCTCCCGAACTATAATGAAAAACTGTTTTTT. The complete variable domain, with remaining parts taken from reference TRBV2 and TRBJ1-4, reads EPEVTQTPSHQVTQMGQEVILRCVPISNHLYFYWYRQILGQKVEFLVSFYNNEISEKSEIFDDQFSVERPDGSNFTLKIRSTKLEDSAMYFCASLPNYNEKLFFGSGTQLSVL.

The chain employs TRBV7-6 and TRBJ2-3; D gene ambiguous. There are 12 residues in the CDR3. Trimming took off 5 bases at V and 1 base at J, with 4 bases between the two ends. Germline V CDR1 and CDR2: SGHVS, FNYEAQ. Here the CDR3 DNA reads TGTGCCAGCAGCCCGGGCACAGATACGCAGTATTTT. Translated: CASSPGTDTQYF.

The J gene is TRBJ2-3, the V gene TRBV3-1 (or the pseudogene TRBV3-2); 8 bases map to TRBD2. The CDR3 runs to 18 residues. V lost 1 base to trimming and J lost 1 base; unmatched junction nucleotides: 10. Germline V lookup: CDR1 LGHDT, CDR2 YNNKEL (reference sequence). This CDR3 is CASSQGTGGAGGTDTQYF. CDR3 DNA sequence: TGTGCCAGCAGCCAAGGAACTGGGGGAGCGGGGGGCACAGATACGCAGTATTTT.

This clone was picked up a small number of times. The chain employs TRBV5-1 and TRBJ2-7; D is possibly TRBD1 (5 bases). The CDR3 runs to 14 residues. V lost 5 bases, J lost 2 bases, and 14 bases lay in between. Per the germline V gene, CDR1 is SGHRS and CDR2 is YFSETQ. The CDR3 DNA follows: TGCGCCAGCAGTTACGAGGACATTACCTACGAGCAGTACTTC. It codes for CASSYEDITYEQYF.

This chain uses TRBV7-6 with TRBJ2-5; 10 bases map to TRBD2. The germline V gene encodes CDR1 SGHVS and CDR2 FNYEAQ. V was clipped by 5 bases and J by 1 base; unmatched bases: 7. The CDR3 spans 16 residues. CDR3 protein: CASSPERGGSQETQYF. In nucleotides, the CDR3 is TGTGCCAGCAGCCCTGAGCGGGGGGGATCCCAAGAGACCCAGTACTTC.

The gene calls are TRBV19 and TRBJ2-1; 7 bases match TRBD1. Trimming cost V 7 bases and J 2 bases; bases outside gene matches: 8. Germline V gene sequence: CDR1 LNHDA, CDR2 SQIVND (reference sequence). The CDR3 spans 15 residues. Here the CDR3 DNA reads TGTGCCAGTACCGATGACAGGGCTACCTACAATGAGCAGTTCTTC. This codes for CASTDDRATYNEQFF.

The rearrangement links TRBV28 to TRBJ1-3; no definite D call. The V gene's germline CDR1 is MDHEN and CDR2 SYDVKM. V was trimmed by 6 bases and J by 4 bases, leaving 13 bases between them. The CDR3 covers 14 residues. The chain's CDR3 is CASRPTPAGNTIYF. The CDR3 DNA reads TGTGCCAGCAGACCTACTCCCGCGGGAAACACCATATATTTT. Based on the CDR3 plus reference TRBV28 and TRBJ1-3, the full variable domain is DVKVTQSSRYLVKRTGEKVFLECVQDMDHENMFWYRQDPGLGLRLIYFSYDVKMKEKGDIPEGYSVSREKKERFSLILESASTNQTSMYLCASRPTPAGNTIYFGEGSWLTVV.

The chain recombines TRBV4-3 with TRBJ2-1; D perhaps matches TRBD2 (6 bases). Germline-derived CDR1 and CDR2 are LGHNA and YSLEER. The CDR3 runs 18 residues. V was clipped by 0 bases and J by 0 bases, with 15 bases between them. CDR3 sequence reads: CASSQERGAPSSYNEQFF. In DNA, the CDR3 is TGCGCCAGCAGCCAAGAGCGGGGAGCGCCGAGCTCCTACAATGAGCAGTTCTTC.

J is TRBJ2-1 and V is TRBV7-9; TRBD1 is a possible D gene (6 bases). Germline V gene data show CDR1 as SEHNR and CDR2 as FQNEAQ (reference sequence). CDR3 length: 14 residues. The V and J ends lost 5 bases and 7 bases respectively, with 15 bases between them. The DNA for the CDR3 is TGTGCCAGCAGCCCCAGGCAGGGGTTGAATGAGCAGTTCTTC. Translated: CASSPRQGLNEQFF.

The CDR3 sequence: CAWSPDSYNSPLHF. Written as DNA, the CDR3 is TGTGCCTGGAGTCCTGACAGTTATAATTCACCCCTCCACTTT. V is TRBV30 and J is TRBJ1-6; weak D call: TRBD1 (5 bases). The V gene lost 2 bases and the J gene lost 4 bases, with 9 bases spanning the gap. This CDR3 comprises 14 residues. Germline assignment: CDR1 GTSNPN and CDR2 SVGIG (reference sequence).

V and J are TRBV10-3 and TRBJ2-7; no firm D call. Germline V CDR1 and CDR2: ENHRY, SYGVKD. Trimming pared 7 bases from V and 2 bases from J, leaving 9 bases between. The length of the CDR3 is 12 residues. The CDR3 protein is CAIMAETYEQYF. CDR3 nucleotide sequence: TGTGCCATCATGGCGGAAACCTACGAGCAGTACTTC.

This clone has just a few counts. The rearrangement uses TRBV2 and TRBJ2-5; TRBD2 agrees at 9 bases. V dropped 4 bases and J dropped 4; count of bases not matched to a gene: 7. Germline-derived CDR1 and CDR2 are SNHLY and FYNNEI. There are 15 residues in the CDR3. CDR3 protein: CASSVGGGARETQYF. CDR3 nucleotide sequence: TGTGCCAGCAGTGTCGGCGGGGGGGCCCGAGAGACCCAGTACTTC.

This chain connects TRBV30 to TRBJ2-3, with TRBD2 matching over 10 bases. V lost 3 bases and J lost 8; bases outside the gene matches: 17. The CDR3 is 17 residues long. Per germline, CDR1 GTSNPN and CDR2 SVGIG (reference sequence). CDR3 DNA sequence: TGTGCCTGGAGCGGCCTTGTGGCTAGCGGGGGACAAGGTACGCAGTATTTT. Translated, it gives CAWSGLVASGGQGTQYF.